This T cell receptor beta chain was captured by sequencing in a study of OX40 agonist ivuxolimab in advanced cancers. Across the whole study: The treatment was a fully human IgG2 OX40 agonist, ivuxolimab. Age averaged around 54 years (range roughly 23 to 80), and just over 80% were male.

Trimming pared 4 bases from V and 0 bases from J, leaving 6 bases between. The CDR3 has 13 residues. Germline CDR1 reads SGDLS; CDR2 reads YYNGEE. Concerning this clone: No antigen is known for it.

Study-level results: Dosing at 0.1 to 3.0 mg/kg was accompanied by clonal expansion of CD4+ and CD8+ blood T cells by week 6.

Sequencing used immunoSEQ multiplex PCR; TCRdb keeps in-frame clones, though not all of them. The sample holds tens of thousands of clones, approximately 86% seen once. The TCR originated in an adult with an advanced solid tumor such as melanoma, head and neck, liver or kidney cancer. The chain combines TRBV9 with TRBJ2-3; D call uncertain. Source: CD4+ or CD8+ T cells sorted from blood, taken in a trial of the OX40 agonist ivuxolimab. CDR3 region: CASSPSSTDTQYF. In DNA form, the CDR3 reads TGTGCCAGCAGCCCAAGTAGCACAGATACGCAGTATTTT.